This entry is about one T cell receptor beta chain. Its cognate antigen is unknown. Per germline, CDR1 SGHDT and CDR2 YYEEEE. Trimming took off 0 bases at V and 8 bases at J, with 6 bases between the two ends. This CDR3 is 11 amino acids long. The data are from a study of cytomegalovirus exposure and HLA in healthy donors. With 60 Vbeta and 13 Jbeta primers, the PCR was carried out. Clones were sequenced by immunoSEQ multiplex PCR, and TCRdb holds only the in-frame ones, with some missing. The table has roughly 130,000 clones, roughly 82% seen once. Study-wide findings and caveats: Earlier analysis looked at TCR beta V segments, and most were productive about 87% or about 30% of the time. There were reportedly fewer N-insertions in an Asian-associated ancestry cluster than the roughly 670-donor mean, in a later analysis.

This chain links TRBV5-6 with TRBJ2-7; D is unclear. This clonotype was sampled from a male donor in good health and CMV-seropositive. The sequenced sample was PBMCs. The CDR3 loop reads CASSLGAKQYF. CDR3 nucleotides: TGTGCCAGCAGCTTGGGGGCAAAGCAGTACTTC.